This TCR beta chain is from a study of blood T cell repertoires in COVID-19. Study context: Sources were T cells, B-cell-depleted T cells, or PBMCs; the material itself was cDNA or gDNA.

V lost 5 bases and J lost 4, with 11 bases in between. The germline V gene has CDR1 MNHEY and CDR2 SVGAGI. This CDR3 has 14 residues. This table comes from immunoSEQ multiplex PCR, and its TCRdb copy is limited to in-frame clones, with some not included. The sample holds 150,000 or so clones, 65% to 90% seen once. The chain couples TRBV6-5 to TRBJ2-2, with D perhaps TRBD1 (6 bases). The sample comprised peripheral blood. The receptor was isolated from a woman aged 45-65 years with acute or convalescent COVID-19. The CDR3, as DNA: TGTGCCAGCAGTCGCACAGGGACCACCGGGGAGCTGTTTTTT. Protein sequence: CASSRTGTTGELFF.